One and the same sample provided the 17 T cell receptor beta chains below, sequenced in a study of regulatory T cells in long-lasting Graves disease. Arm-PCR of CDR3 regions and iRepertoire HTBI primers were the basis on which TCR beta libraries were built. TCRdb reprocessed the multiplex PCR reads via MiXCR and lists one record per CDR3 protein. The data hold some 490,000 distinct CDR3 sequences, with more than 10% observed a single time. Documented time point: newly diagnosed GD, antithyroid drugs for less than 3 months. Construction of the TCR library relied on RNA isolated from PBMCs. This sample was also put to use in a study of T cells in Graves' hyperthyroidism and ophthalmopathy.

This sample comprised peripheral blood mononuclear cells (PBMCs), obtained at new diagnosis, from a patient treated with antithyroid drugs. The receptor source for this set is a woman in her twenties or thirties with Graves disease.

This clonotype was picked up many times. This chain uses TRBV28 with TRBJ1-5; no firm D call. The germline V gene encodes CDR1 MDHEN and CDR2 SYDVKM. With 1 base removed from V and 4 bases from J, the gap between germline ends came to 8 bases. CDR3 length: 14 residues. The CDR3 DNA reads TGTGCCAGCAGTTTATTAGACGAGAATCAGCCCCAGCATTTT. Encoded protein: CASSLLDENQPQHF.

In its sample, this clonotype was seen many times. The genes are TRBV28 and TRBJ1-4; D gene ambiguous. V lost 3 bases to trimming and J lost 7 bases, with 12 bases between them. CDR1 is MDHEN and CDR2 is SYDVKM in the germline V gene. This CDR3 contains 14 residues. The chain's CDR3 is CASSLLVWGEKLFF. The CDR3 DNA reads as TGTGCCAGCAGTTTGTTAGTATGGGGTGAAAAACTGTTTTTT. Supplemented by reference TRBV28 and TRBJ1-4, the full variable domain reads DVKVTQSSRYLVKRTGEKVFLECVQDMDHENMFWYRQDPGLGLRLIYFSYDVKMKEKGDIPEGYSVSREKKERFSLILESASTNQTSMYLCASSLLVWGEKLFFGSGTQLSVL.

This clonotype was recorded at least ten times. The chain combines TRBV2 with TRBJ2-3; 8 bases are a match to TRBD2. CDR3 length equals 18 residues. With V trimmed by 0 bases and J by 2 bases, 10 bases remained unmatched. Germline CDR1 and CDR2: SNHLY and FYNNEI. The CDR3: CASSEALQSSGTTDTQYF. The CDR3, as DNA: TGTGCCAGCAGTGAAGCGCTCCAGAGTAGCGGGACCACAGATACGCAGTATTTT.

The sample holds a few counts of this clonotype. The V and J genes are TRBV6-1 and TRBJ2-2, with 7 bases that match TRBD2. Germline V gene lookup returns CDR1 MNHNS and CDR2 SASEGT. CDR3 size: 15 residues. After removal of 7 bases from V and 2 bases from J, the junction contained 7 bases not matched to a gene. CDR3 sequence: CASNPGGANTGELFF. The CDR3 DNA is TGTGCCAGCAACCCGGGGGGAGCCAACACCGGGGAGCTGTTTTTT.

This clonotype was picked up many times. The chain employs TRBV20-1 and TRBJ2-1; no firm D call. In germline, CDR1 is DFQATT, CDR2 SNEGSKA (reference sequence). Trimming took 1 base from V and 9 from J, leaving 10 bases between them. CDR3 length: 12 residues. CDR3 loop: CSARGQASEQFF. For the CDR3, the DNA is TGCAGTGCTAGAGGCCAAGCGAGTGAGCAGTTCTTC.

The rearrangement links TRBV3-1 to TRBJ1-5, with 9 nucleotides matching TRBD1. Losses at the gene ends were 1 base for V and 3 bases for J; bases not matched to a gene: 13. The CDR3 has 19 amino acids. Germline CDR1 reads LGHDT; CDR2 reads YNNKEL (reference sequence). CDR3 residues: CASSQGSITGGAYNQPQHF. The CDR3 nucleotides read TGTGCCAGCAGCCAAGGGTCGATCACAGGGGGCGCCTACAATCAGCCCCAGCATTTT.

The chain links TRBV7-6 to TRBJ2-5; 14 bases fit TRBD2. Trimming cost V 6 bases and J 4 bases; bases outside gene matches: 10. Germline loops: CDR1 SGHVS, CDR2 FNYEAQ. The length of the CDR3 is 17 residues. This CDR3 is CASRLGLAGGRGETQYF. The CDR3 DNA sequence: TGTGCCAGCAGACTAGGACTAGCGGGAGGCCGGGGAGAGACCCAGTACTTC.

This clonotype was observed at least ten times. The chain joins TRBV7-2 to TRBJ2-1; 11 nucleotides match TRBD2. V lost 4 bases to trimming and J lost 1 base; unmatched junction nucleotides: 9. The CDR3 is 18 amino acids. The germline V gene encodes CDR1 SGHTA and CDR2 FQGNSA. The CDR3 DNA reads TGTGCCAGCAGCTATCGCTCCTTAGCGGGAGGGTCCTACAATGAGCAGTTCTTC. Translated: CASSYRSLAGGSYNEQFF.

V gene TRBV5-1 combines with J gene TRBJ2-2; D is unclear. Germline CDR1 is SGHRS and CDR2 is YFSETQ. V was clipped by 2 bases and J by 1 base, with 6 bases between them. The CDR3 contains 14 residues. The CDR3 DNA follows: TGCGCCAGCAGCTTCCGAGGGAACACCGGGGAGCTGTTTTTT. This translates into CASSFRGNTGELFF.

In its sample, this clonotype was seen many times. CDR3 sequence reads: CASSVTTGAYEQYF. CDR3 coding DNA: TGTGCCAGCAGCGTTACCACAGGAGCCTACGAGCAGTACTTC. This chain uses TRBV9 with TRBJ2-7, with D tentatively TRBD1 (5 bases). The CDR3 consists of 14 residues. Trimming cost V 2 bases and J 2 bases, with 11 bases left between them. CDR1 and CDR2 (germline): SGDLS, YYNGEE.

This clonotype was observed many times. The chain recombines TRBV5-1 with TRBJ1-1; D is undetermined. This CDR3 comprises 17 residues. V gave up 0 bases and J gave up 0 bases, with 15 bases separating them. Germline V gene lookup returns CDR1 SGHRS and CDR2 YFSETQ. CDR3 sequence: CASSLAAGWGVNTEAFF. CDR3 nucleotide sequence: TGCGCCAGCAGCTTGGCGGCAGGATGGGGAGTGAACACTGAAGCTTTCTTT.

This clonotype has a count of ten or more. V and J are TRBV7-9 and TRBJ2-7; D gene uncertain. Germline V lookup: CDR1 SEHNR, CDR2 FQNEAQ (reference sequence). The CDR3 contains 13 residues. Trimming stripped 3 bases from V and 5 bases from J, with 11 bases between. CDR3 bases: TGTGCCAGCAGCTTGACTGGAAACAACGAGCAGTACTTC. Translation gives CASSLTGNNEQYF.

This clonotype showed up many times. The rearrangement links TRBV3-1 to TRBJ2-7; TRBD2 matches 10 bases. J was trimmed by 4 bases and V by 6 bases; bases with no gene match: 12. This CDR3 has 16 residues. Per the germline V gene, CDR1 is LGHDT and CDR2 is YNNKEL (reference sequence). This CDR3 reads CASSPRRGTSDYEQYF. As DNA, the CDR3 is TGTGCCAGCAGTCCCCGGAGGGGGACTAGCGATTACGAGCAGTACTTC.

V usage is TRBV27 and J usage is TRBJ1-5; perhaps TRBD1 as D (6 bases). Trimming cost V 5 bases and J 2 bases, with 16 bases left between them. From germline, CDR1 is MNHEY and CDR2 SMNVEV (reference sequence). There are 16 residues in the CDR3. Here the CDR3 reads CASSALVGGGNQPQHF. In DNA, the CDR3 is TGTGCCAGCAGTGCGCTCGTCGGGGGCGGCAATCAGCCCCAGCATTTT.

In its sample, this clonotype was seen many times. The chain recombines TRBV5-6 with TRBJ2-3; D is possibly TRBD2 (6 bases). V lost 2 bases to trimming and J lost 2 bases, with 12 bases between them. The CDR3 consists of 15 residues. Germline lookup yields CDR1 SGHDT and CDR2 YYEEEE. CDR3 DNA: TGTGCCAGCAGCTTAGTTAGCGGATACACAGATACGCAGTATTTT. Residues: CASSLVSGYTDTQYF. Full variable domain (outside the CDR3, taken from reference TRBV5-6 and TRBJ2-3): DAGVTQSPTHLIKTRGQQVTLRCSPKSGHDTVSWYQQALGQGPQFIFQYYEEEERQRGNFPDRFSGHQFPNYSSELNVNALLLGDSALYLCASSLVSGYTDTQYFGPGTRLTVL.

This clonotype was seen ten or more times. The chain carries TRBV28 and TRBJ2-5, with D possibly matching TRBD2 (6 bases). V shed 0 bases and J shed 4 bases, with 27 bases lying between them. The CDR3 runs 20 residues. Germline V gene data show CDR1 as MDHEN and CDR2 as SYDVKM. CDR3 in DNA: TGTGCCAGCAGTTTATGGATCAAACACCGGGACTGGAAAGGAGGAGAGACCCAGTACTTC. Translating gives CASSLWIKHRDWKGGETQYF.

In its sample, this clonotype was seen many times. This sequence joins TRBV5-1 and TRBJ2-7, with D perhaps given as TRBD1 or TRBD2 (5 bases each). The CDR3 is 13 amino acids. The ends were cut back, 2 bases at V and 3 bases at J, with 9 bases in the middle. Germline V gene data show CDR1 as SGHRS and CDR2 as YFSETQ. The DNA of the CDR3 is TGCGCCAGCAGCTTTGAGGGGCGCTACGAGCAGTACTTC. Protein product: CASSFEGRYEQYF.